The rows below give T cell receptor beta chains drawn from one sample of a study of T cell changes during pregnancy in multiple sclerosis. The data were produced by immunoSEQ multiplex PCR, yet TCRdb's version contains in-frame clones alone and is incomplete. Here the sample spans fewer than 70,000 clones, just under 95% being singletons. The material was peripheral blood, obtained in the second trimester of pregnancy. The receptors were gathered from a female donor with multiple sclerosis, enrolled in a pregnancy study. The CDR3 runs from the conserved cysteine through the conserved F or W. The order of the fields is V gene, D gene, J gene, CDR3 length, clone size, CDR3 protein, CDR3 DNA. D genes are given only for firm matches. Only part of the rows carry a size: once, few, many, or a class if the clone is expanded.

V: TRBV23-1; D: -; J: TRBJ2-1; length: 18; size: -; CDR3: CASSQRNRGTMATDEQFF; DNA: TGCGCCAGCAGTCAGAGAAACAGGGGGACTATGGCGACGGATGAGCAGTTCTTC
V: TRBV14; D: TRBD2; J: TRBJ2-3; length: 16; size: few; CDR3: CASSNGLAGALDTQYF; DNA: TGTGCCAGCAGTAACGGACTAGCGGGAGCTCTGGATACGCAGTATTTT
V: TRBV11-2; D: -; J: TRBJ1-1; length: 13; size: few; CDR3: CASSLARDTEAFF; DNA: TGTGCCAGCAGCTTAGCCCGGGACACTGAAGCTTTCTTT
V: TRBV27; D: TRBD2; J: TRBJ2-1; length: 15; size: -; CDR3: CASSLSGISYNEQFF; DNA: TGTGCCAGCAGTTTAAGCGGGATCTCCTACAATGAGCAGTTCTTC
V: TRBV10-2; D: -; J: TRBJ2-7; length: 14; size: -; CDR3: CASREGQLSYEQYF; DNA: TGCGCCAGCAGGGAGGGACAGCTAAGCTACGAGCAGTACTTC
V: TRBV27; D: TRBD2; J: TRBJ2-3; length: 17; size: -; CDR3: CASSSPKAGGSRDTQYF; DNA: TGTGCCAGCAGTTCCCCAAAGGCGGGAGGTTCTAGAGATACGCAGTATTTT
V: TRBV28; D: TRBD2; J: TRBJ2-7; length: 16; size: -; CDR3: CASSLLGGRSNYEQYF; DNA: TGTGCCAGCAGTTTATTGGGGGGGAGGTCTAACTACGAGCAGTACTTC
V: TRBV5-1; D: -; J: TRBJ1-4; length: 17; size: -; CDR3: CASSRQIRQSTNEKLFF; DNA: TGCGCCAGCAGCCGACAGATTCGACAGTCAACTAATGAAAAACTGTTTTTT
V: TRBV6-4; D: TRBD2; J: TRBJ2-2; length: 16; size: -; CDR3: CASAESSGSHTGELFF; DNA: TGTGCCAGCGCCGAGTCTAGCGGGAGTCACACCGGGGAGCTGTTTTTT
V: TRBV5-1; D: -; J: TRBJ1-3; length: 14; size: -; CDR3: CASSSGTPGNTIYF; DNA: TGCGCCAGCAGCTCGGGGACACCTGGAAACACCATATATTTT
V: TRBV5-1; D: -; J: TRBJ2-7; length: 15; size: once; CDR3: CANSLDGRVSYEQYF; DNA: TGCGCCAACAGCTTGGATGGCAGGGTCTCCTACGAGCAGTACTTC
V: TRBV4-2; D: -; J: TRBJ2-3; length: 17; size: -; CDR3: CASSQVNRGSGTDTQYF; DNA: TGTGCCAGCAGCCAAGTCAATCGTGGTAGCGGCACAGATACGCAGTATTTT
V: TRBV6-5; D: TRBD2; J: TRBJ2-1; length: 13; size: -; CDR3: CASSYTRTSGEFF; DNA: TGTGCCAGCAGTTACACAAGGACTAGCGGGGAGTTCTTC
V: TRBV28; D: TRBD2; J: TRBJ2-3; length: 16; size: -; CDR3: CASSLWGLAQADTQYF; DNA: TGTGCCAGCAGTTTATGGGGACTAGCGCAAGCAGATACGCAGTATTTT
V: TRBV7-9; D: -; J: TRBJ1-1; length: 13; size: -; CDR3: CASSLDGGAEAFF; DNA: TGTGCCAGCAGCCTGGATGGAGGGGCTGAAGCTTTCTTT
V: TRBV10-3; D: -; J: TRBJ2-1; length: 15; size: -; CDR3: CAISEGQVGLNEQFF; DNA: TGTGCCATCAGTGAGGGGCAGGTTGGGTTGAATGAGCAGTTCTTC
V: TRBV19; D: TRBD1; J: TRBJ2-7; length: 14; size: -; CDR3: CASSIFQGAYEQYF; DNA: TGTGCCAGTAGTATTTTCCAGGGGGCCTACGAGCAGTACTTC
V: TRBV5-1; D: -; J: TRBJ2-7; length: 13; size: once; CDR3: CASRDFSSYEQYF; DNA: TGCGCCAGCAGAGACTTTAGCTCCTACGAGCAGTACTTC
V: TRBV6-1; D: TRBD1; J: TRBJ1-2; length: 13; size: -; CDR3: CASRGQGMGGYTF; DNA: TGTGCCAGCAGAGGACAGGGTATGGGTGGCTACACCTTC